These 19 T cell receptor beta chains share one sample of origin, sequenced in a study of blood T cell repertoires in COVID-19. Assay: immunoSEQ multiplex PCR; the TCRdb copy retains only in-frame clones and omits some. The table includes about 78,000 clones, roughly 86% detected once. Sequences were obtained from peripheral blood. The receptors shown here come from a man aged 50-60 years with active or convalescent COVID-19.

The genes are TRBV7-2 and TRBJ1-6; D is unresolved. CDR1 is SGHTA and CDR2 is FQGNSA in the germline V gene. The CDR3 consists of 14 residues. Trimming took 10 bases from V and 8 from J, leaving 18 bases between them. Written as DNA, the CDR3 is TGTGCCACGAGTTTACAACCGGGGTATTCACCCCTCCACTTT. Its translation is CATSLQPGYSPLHF.

The chain has TRBV19 and TRBJ2-5; D might be TRBD2 (7 bases). Germline assignment: CDR1 LNHDA and CDR2 SQIVND (reference sequence). Trimming shortened V by 3 bases and J by 5 bases, and 10 bases separated the two germline ends. CDR3 length: 13 amino acids. This CDR3 is CASSIGGAETQYF. Written as DNA, the CDR3 is TGTGCCAGTAGTATTGGGGGGGCCGAGACCCAGTACTTC.

This clone was recorded once. The chain couples TRBV10-1 to TRBJ1-6; TRBD1 matches 7 bases. The CDR3 loop spans 13 amino acids. The V gene end was trimmed by 4 bases and the J gene end by 6 bases; junction bases not matched to a gene: 0. Germline V lookup: CDR1 WNHNN, CDR2 SYGVQD (reference sequence). CDR3 in amino acids: CASSGQGNSPLHF. CDR3 coding DNA: TGCGCCAGCAGTGGACAGGGTAATTCACCCCTCCACTTT.

The V gene is TRBV18, the J gene TRBJ1-1; TRBD1 agrees at 9 bases. V trimming: 4 bases; J trimming: 6 bases; junction bases outside the gene matches: 6. CDR3 length: 14 amino acids. The germline gives CDR1 KGHSH, CDR2 LQKENI. CDR3 sequence reads: CASSQQGARAEAFF. The CDR3 nucleotides are TGTGCCAGCTCACAACAGGGGGCGCGGGCTGAAGCTTTCTTT.

This chain links TRBV29-1 with TRBJ2-2; TRBD1 matches at 7 bases. The germline V gene encodes CDR1 SQVTM and CDR2 ANQGSEA. V shed 4 bases and J 5 bases; nucleotides not matched to a gene: 13. This CDR3 region has 16 residues. The CDR3 DNA reads as TGCAGCGTTGGAGCGTTTCCGGGACAGCTGACCGGGGAGCTGTTTTTT. Amino acid sequence: CSVGAFPGQLTGELFF.

This clone was recorded only once. The gene calls are TRBV28 and TRBJ1-1, with TRBD1 matching over 11 bases. Trimming at V came to 7 bases and at J to 4 bases, leaving 8 bases not matched to a gene. This CDR3 is built from 15 residues. Germline V CDR1 and CDR2: MDHEN, SYDVKM. CDR3 residues: CASNTGGTGGTEAFF. The CDR3 region has the DNA TGTGCCAGCAACACGGGAGGGACAGGGGGCACTGAAGCTTTCTTT.

This chain links TRBV9 with TRBJ2-3; TRBD2 aligns across 8 bases. The CDR3 contains 15 residues. The germline CDR1 and CDR2 sequences are SGDLS and YYNGEE. The V gene end was trimmed by 6 bases and the J gene end by 4 bases; junction bases not matched to a gene: 10. The CDR3 is CASNPRGGVSDTQYF. CDR3 DNA sequence: TGTGCCAGCAACCCACGGGGGGGCGTCTCAGATACGCAGTATTTT.

The V call is TRBV19, the J call TRBJ2-2; D call uncertain. Germline V gene data show CDR1 as LNHDA and CDR2 as SQIVND (reference sequence). Trimming left V 5 bases short and J 0 bases short, with 7 bases between. CDR3 size: 14 residues. DNA for the CDR3: TGTGCCAGTAGTCCCTCTACGAACACCGGGGAGCTGTTTTTT. It is translated as CASSPSTNTGELFF.

In DNA, the CDR3 is TGTGCCATCGAGACAGGGGACTATGGCTACACCTTC. Protein sequence: CAIETGDYGYTF. V is TRBV10-3 and J is TRBJ1-2, with 8 bases identical to TRBD1. CDR1 is ENHRY, CDR2 SYGVKD, per germline. Unmatched junction bases numbered 2, after V lost 8 bases and J lost 3 bases. The CDR3 runs 12 residues.

The genes are TRBV19 and TRBJ1-5, with 7 bases that match TRBD1. Trimming cost V 6 bases and J 5 bases; bases outside gene matches: 10. CDR1 is LNHDA and CDR2 is SQIVND in the germline V gene (reference sequence). The CDR3 has 15 amino acids. The CDR3 DNA reads TGTGCCAGTAGAAGATCCGGGACAGACGATCAGCCCCAGCATTTT. This translates into CASRRSGTDDQPQHF.

The J gene is TRBJ1-5, the V gene TRBV10-3; D is possibly TRBD1 (5 bases). V dropped 0 bases and J dropped 3 bases, with 9 bases sitting between them. The germline CDR1 and CDR2 sequences are ENHRY and SYGVKD. CDR3 length: 15 residues. The CDR3 sequence is CAISESGGTNQPQHF. The CDR3 coding sequence is TGTGCCATCAGTGAGTCGGGGGGGACCAATCAGCCCCAGCATTTT.

V is TRBV7-2 and J is TRBJ2-5; a weak D match, TRBD2 (6 bases). Germline CDR1 reads SGHTA; CDR2 reads FQGNSA. With 5 bases removed from V and 2 bases from J, the gap between germline ends came to 12 bases. The CDR3 consists of 14 residues. As DNA, the CDR3 is TGTGCCAGCAGCGGACTAAATGGGCAAGAGACCCAGTACTTC. It yields the protein CASSGLNGQETQYF.

V usage is TRBV10-3 and J usage is TRBJ1-3; 8 nucleotides line up with TRBD1. Germline CDR1 is ENHRY and CDR2 is SYGVKD. The V segment lost 6 bases and the J segment 4 bases; nucleotides outside the gene matches: 8. The CDR3 runs to 15 residues. The CDR3, as DNA: TGTGCCATCAGCAAGACAGGGGCGGACGGAAACACCATATATTTT. This sequence encodes CAISKTGADGNTIYF.

V usage is TRBV14 and J usage is TRBJ2-5, with 8 bases identical to TRBD1. From germline, CDR1 is SGHDN and CDR2 FVKESK. V shed 0 bases and J 5 bases; nucleotides not matched to a gene: 8. CDR3 size: 16 residues. CDR3 region: CASSQDWTGRRETQYF. The CDR3, as DNA: TGTGCCAGCAGCCAAGATTGGACAGGGCGGAGGGAGACCCAGTACTTC.

This clone was recorded only once. The V gene is TRBV3-1 (or the pseudogene TRBV3-2), the J gene TRBJ2-4; D might be TRBD1 (6 bases). Trimming took off 2 bases at V and 0 bases at J, with 14 bases between the two ends. The CDR3 is made up of 17 amino acids. Germline lookup yields CDR1 LGHDT and CDR2 YNNKEL (reference sequence). The CDR3 DNA is TGTGCCAGCAGCCAACCCCAGGGGCTCAAAGCCAAAAACATTCAGTACTTC. Translation: CASSQPQGLKAKNIQYF.

The chain links TRBV24-1 to TRBJ2-5, with 7 bases that match TRBD1. Germline V gene sequence: CDR1 KGHDR, CDR2 SFDVKD. The CDR3 extends over 15 amino acids. After removal of 2 bases from V and 2 bases from J, the junction contained 4 bases not matched to a gene. CDR3 sequence: CATSDYGRGQETQYF. Here the CDR3 DNA reads TGTGCCACCAGTGATTACGGCAGGGGGCAAGAGACCCAGTACTTC.

This rearrangement joins TRBV6-1 to TRBJ2-7, with D possibly TRBD1 on 5 matching bases. The CDR3 has 14 residues. The germline gives CDR1 MNHNS, CDR2 SASEGT. V was pared by 1 base and J by 6 bases, with 13 bases between. This CDR3 is CASSEGRQLREQYV. The CDR3 bases are TGTGCCAGCAGTGAAGGGAGACAGTTACGCGAGCAGTACGTC.

The chain combines TRBV2 with TRBJ1-2; no firm D call. Germline CDR1 SNHLY, CDR2 FYNNEI. V gave up 6 bases and J gave up 3 bases, with 17 bases separating them. The CDR3 runs 15 residues. Written as DNA, the CDR3 is TGTGCCAGCAGCCCTAGCGCCGGGTCCGACTATGGCTACACCTTC. Encoded protein: CASSPSAGSDYGYTF.

The chain carries TRBV28 and TRBJ2-3; TRBD1 matches 7 bases. The CDR3 is 14 residues long. V dropped 7 bases and J dropped 4; count of bases not matched to a gene: 8. Germline CDR1 reads MDHEN; CDR2 reads SYDVKM. CDR3 sequence reads: CASTEDRVADTQYF. The CDR3 DNA follows: TGTGCCAGCACCGAAGACAGGGTGGCAGATACGCAGTATTTT.